This T cell receptor beta chain emerged from a study of cytomegalovirus exposure and HLA in healthy donors. Healthy bone marrow donors supplied every sample. The CDR3 is 15 amino acids. Trimming took 3 bases from V and 2 from J, leaving 15 bases between them. Germline lookup yields CDR1 SGHRS and CDR2 YFSETQ. 60 Vbeta and 13 Jbeta primers were used in PCR. Profiled with immunoSEQ multiplex PCR; TCRdb holds only in-frame clones, not every one. The table lists under 150,000 clones, roughly 80% of them singletons. Notes on the study in general: TCR beta chains numbering some 150 were designated cytomegalovirus-associated.

Remarks on this clone: Its antigen is as yet unknown.

The sequencing sample was made of PBMCs. This TCR was recovered from a woman aged 40-49 years in good health and CMV-seronegative. The chain couples TRBV5-1 to TRBJ2-7, with a weak D call TRBD1 (5 bases). The CDR3 nucleotides read TGCGCCAGCAGCTCGAACCTTGACAGACCCTACGAGCAGTACTTC. It codes for CASSSNLDRPYEQYF. The full variable domain, its missing parts supplied by reference TRBV5-1 and TRBJ2-7, is KAGVTQTPRYLIKTRGQQVTLSCSPISGHRSVSWYQQTPGQGLQFLFEYFSETQRNKGNFPGRFSGRQFSNSRSEMNVSTLELGDSALYLCASSSNLDRPYEQYFGPGTRLTVT.